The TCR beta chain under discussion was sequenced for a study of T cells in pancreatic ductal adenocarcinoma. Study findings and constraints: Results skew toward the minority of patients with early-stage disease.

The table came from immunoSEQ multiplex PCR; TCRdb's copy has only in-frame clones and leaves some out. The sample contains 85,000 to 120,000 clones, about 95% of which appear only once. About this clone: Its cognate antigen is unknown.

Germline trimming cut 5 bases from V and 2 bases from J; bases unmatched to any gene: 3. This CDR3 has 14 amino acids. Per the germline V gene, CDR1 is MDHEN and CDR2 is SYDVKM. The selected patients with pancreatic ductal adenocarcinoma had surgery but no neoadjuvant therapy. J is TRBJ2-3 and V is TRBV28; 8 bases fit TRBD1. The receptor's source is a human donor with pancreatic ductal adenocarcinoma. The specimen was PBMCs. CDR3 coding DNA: TGTGCCAGCAGTCTGGACAGGGCCACAGATACGCAGTATTTT. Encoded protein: CASSLDRATDTQYF.